A selection of T cell receptor beta chains follows, all from one sample in a study of T cells in Graves' hyperthyroidism and ophthalmopathy. Each CDR3 protein gets one entry after TCRdb re-called the multiplex PCR reads with MiXCR. The table lists nearly 750,000 distinct CDR3 sequences, roughly 32% of them singletons, with roughly 31% in the top ten. The sequencing input was blood. The receptor source for this set is a woman in her thirties or forties with Graves' hyperthyroidism. CDR3s include the opening cysteine and the closing phenylalanine or tryptophan. A D gene is named only where the DNA matches it firmly. A row's size may be missing; if present it is once, few, many or a size class.

d_gene: NA
v_gene: TRBV20-1
j_gene: TRBJ2-3
len: 13
abundance: NA
CDR3aa: CSARDSSTDTQYF
CDR3nt: TGCAGTGCTAGGGACTCCAGCACAGATACGCAGTATTTT

d_gene: NA
v_gene: TRBV10-1
j_gene: TRBJ1-1
len: 14
abundance: many
CDR3aa: CASSPGSKNTEAFF
CDR3nt: TGCGCCAGCAGTCCCGGATCGAAGAACACTGAAGCTTTCTTT

d_gene: NA
v_gene: TRBV7-2
j_gene: TRBJ2-7
len: 13
abundance: many
CDR3aa: CASGPSHGDEQYF
CDR3nt: TGTGCCAGCGGCCCCAGCCACGGGGACGAGCAGTACTTC

d_gene: NA
v_gene: TRBV5-1
j_gene: TRBJ1-2
len: 13
abundance: many
CDR3aa: CASSTGDSYGYTF
CDR3nt: TGCGCCAGCAGCACGGGTGACAGCTATGGCTACACCTTC

d_gene: NA
v_gene: TRBV5-4
j_gene: TRBJ1-1
len: 15
abundance: NA
CDR3aa: CASSYGRAQNTEAFF
CDR3nt: TGTGCCAGCAGTTACGGCAGGGCCCAGAACACTGAAGCTTTCTTT

d_gene: NA
v_gene: TRBV29-1
j_gene: TRBJ2-1
len: 14
abundance: NA
CDR3aa: CSVVPDSSYNEQFF
CDR3nt: TGCAGCGTGGTCCCAGACAGCTCCTACAATGAGCAGTTCTTC

d_gene: NA
v_gene: TRBV29-1
j_gene: TRBJ1-1
len: 14
abundance: NA
CDR3aa: CSDGRRGDDTEAFF
CDR3nt: TGCAGCGACGGAAGGCGCGGGGACGACACTGAAGCTTTCTTT

d_gene: NA
v_gene: TRBV4-1
j_gene: TRBJ1-2
len: 14
abundance: few
CDR3aa: CASSQGFGDYGYTF
CDR3nt: TGCGCCAGCAGCCAAGGGTTTGGCGACTATGGCTACACCTTC

d_gene: TRBD1
v_gene: TRBV4-1
j_gene: TRBJ1-2
len: 15
abundance: NA
CDR3aa: CASSLGQQTNYGYTF
CDR3nt: TGCGCCAGCAGCCTGGGACAGCAGACTAACTATGGCTACACCTTC

d_gene: TRBD2
v_gene: TRBV4-3
j_gene: TRBJ2-7
len: 15
abundance: NA
CDR3aa: CASSQGLAGVHEQYF
CDR3nt: TGCGCCAGCAGCCAGGGACTAGCGGGAGTGCACGAGCAGTACTTC

d_gene: NA
v_gene: TRBV20-1
j_gene: TRBJ2-7
len: 14
abundance: few
CDR3aa: CSARGTQGSYEQYF
CDR3nt: TGCAGTGCTAGAGGGACTCAAGGCTCCTACGAGCAGTACTTC

d_gene: TRBD1
v_gene: TRBV20-1
j_gene: TRBJ1-2
len: 11
abundance: NA
CDR3aa: CSGTGGAGYTF
CDR3nt: TGCAGTGGGACAGGGGGCGCAGGCTACACCTTC

d_gene: TRBD1
v_gene: TRBV7-2
j_gene: TRBJ2-5
len: 15
abundance: NA
CDR3aa: CASSLGTGYQETQYF
CDR3nt: TGTGCCAGCAGCTTAGGGACAGGGTACCAAGAGACCCAGTACTTC

d_gene: NA
v_gene: TRBV7-9
j_gene: TRBJ2-7
len: 14
abundance: many
CDR3aa: CASSLGIGDHEQYF
CDR3nt: TGTGCCAGCAGCTTAGGAATAGGGGACCACGAGCAGTACTTC

d_gene: NA
v_gene: TRBV19
j_gene: TRBJ1-5
len: 15
abundance: NA
CDR3aa: CASSPGVSGLRPQHF
CDR3nt: TGTGCCAGCAGCCCGGGGGTCTCGGGACTTAGGCCCCAGCATTTT

d_gene: TRBD1
v_gene: TRBV7-9
j_gene: TRBJ2-7
len: 14
abundance: many
CDR3aa: CASRQADRGHEQYF
CDR3nt: TGTGCCAGCAGACAGGCGGACAGGGGCCACGAGCAGTACTTC